Shown below are 10 T cell receptor beta chains from a single sample sequenced in a study of molecular identifiers for immune sequencing clone quantification. TCRdb called the PCR reads again in MiXCR, with one record for every CDR3 protein. The sample contains roughly 630,000 distinct CDR3 sequences, roughly 27% of which appear only once. The sequencing input was naive CD8+ T cells from blood, with Jurkat cell RNA spiked in. Subset specified: FACS-sorted CD8+CD4-CCR7+CD45RA+ naive T cells. These TCRs come from a human donor in good health. Some libraries in this study had Jurkat cell RNA spiked in.

The J gene is TRBJ2-3, the V gene TRBV28; TRBD1 or TRBD2 may be the D gene (5 bases each). Trimming removed 6 bases at V and 6 bases at J, with 16 bases between. CDR3 size: 14 residues. Germline assignment: CDR1 MDHEN and CDR2 SYDVKM. CDR3 sequence (DNA): TGTGCCAGCAGGTCCGGGACCATACTTGATACGCAGTATTTT. Amino acid sequence: CASRSGTILDTQYF.

There are many counts of this clonotype. CDR3 bases: TGTGCCAGCAGCCCCGACCGGAATAATTCACCCCTCCACTTT. This sequence encodes CASSPDRNNSPLHF. This chain joins TRBV5-6 and TRBJ1-6; D not certain. There are 14 residues in the CDR3. Looked up from germline, CDR1 is SGHDT and CDR2 is YYEEEE. The V end was cut by 4 bases, the J end by 5 bases, with 10 bases between. Combining the CDR3 with reference TRBV5-6 and TRBJ1-6 gives the whole variable domain DAGVTQSPTHLIKTRGQQVTLRCSPKSGHDTVSWYQQALGQGPQFIFQYYEEEERQRGNFPDRFSGHQFPNYSSELNVNALLLGDSALYLCASSPDRNNSPLHFGNGTRLTVT.

With respect to this clonotype: This may arise from a read error, as a much more abundant clone is one base away. The CDR3 coding sequence is TGTGCCTGGAGCGGGAGCTCCTACAATGAGCAGTCCTTC. This translates into CAWSGSSYNEQSF. The gene calls are TRBV30 and TRBJ2-1, with D possibly being TRBD2 (6 bases). Germline-derived CDR1 and CDR2 are GTSNPN and SVGIG (reference sequence). The CDR3 is 13 amino acids.

This clonotype was recorded many times. At one boundary the junction diverges from the germline segment, which might be a read error. The rearrangement joins TRBV19 to TRBJ2-7, with TRBD1 identical over 8 bases. The CDR3 has 15 amino acids. The germline V gene encodes CDR1 LNHDA and CDR2 SQIVND (reference sequence). As DNA, the CDR3 is TGTGCCAGTAGCATAGGGACAGGCCACTCCTACGAGCAGTACTTC. Translated, it gives CASSIGTGHSYEQYF.

This clonotype was detected ten times or more. The chain has TRBV6-6 and TRBJ2-4, with TRBD2 identical over 7 bases. The CDR3 contains 21 residues. V was clipped by 3 bases and J by 0 bases; unmatched bases: 20. Germline V CDR1 and CDR2: MNHNY, SVGAGI (reference sequence). CDR3 DNA: TGTGCCAGCAGTTATACCCTCCCGACTAGCAAGAACCCTGTAGCCAAAAACATTCAGTACTTC. Protein: CASSYTLPTSKNPVAKNIQYF.

Notes on this clonotype: One end of the junction fails to match germline, which may point to a read error. This chain's CDR3 is CAGSESNRNNEQFF. In nucleotides, the CDR3 is TGCGCCGGCAGTGAGTCGAATCGCAACAATGAGCAGTTCTTC. This chain uses TRBV10-1 with TRBJ2-1, with D uncertain. Germline CDR1 WNHNN, CDR2 SYGVQD (reference sequence). CDR3 length: 14 residues.

In regard to this clonotype: The junction departs from the called germline gene at one end, perhaps through a read error. The rearrangement uses TRBV12-3 or TRBV12-4 and TRBJ2-3, with D possibly being TRBD1 (6 bases). The CDR3 length is 14 residues. The CDR3, as DNA: TGTGCCAGCAGTTTGGCAGGGGACACAGCTACGCAGTATTTT. The encoded protein is CASSLAGDTATQYF.

This clonotype was seen a few times. DNA for the CDR3: TGTGCCAGCAGCTTTCGACAGGGGTGGGAGCAGTACTTC. The encoded protein is CASSFRQGWEQYF. V is TRBV5-6 and J is TRBJ2-7; TRBD1 matches at 8 bases. The CDR3 runs 13 residues. V lost 2 bases and J lost 7; bases outside the gene matches: 5. CDR1 and CDR2 (germline): SGHDT, YYEEEE.

This clonotype was seen a handful of times. This chain connects TRBV30 to TRBJ1-6, with D possibly TRBD1 on 6 matching bases. CDR1 is GTSNPN, CDR2 SVGIG, per germline (reference sequence). Trimming removed 2 bases at V and 8 bases at J, with 10 bases between. This CDR3 region has 13 residues. The CDR3 DNA is TGTGCCTGGAGTACGGGGGCCTATTCACCCCTCCACTTT. Residues: CAWSTGAYSPLHF.

As concerns this clonotype: A much larger clone lies one base from this, so it may be a read error. The V call is TRBV7-8, the J call TRBJ2-7; D is possibly TRBD1 (5 bases). The CDR3 runs to 15 residues. CDR1 and CDR2 from the germline V gene are SGHVS and FQNEAQ. The CDR3 coding sequence is TGTGCCAGCAGCTTAGATCCCCGGACATCCTACGTGCAGTACTTC. Its translation: CASSLDPRTSYVQYF.